This T cell receptor beta chain came from a study of blood T cell repertoires in COVID-19. At the level of the study: The samples span acute and convalescent COVID-19 from the United States, Italy and Spain. The cDNA or gDNA used as material had been derived from T cells, B-cell-depleted T cells, or PBMCs.

Under the authors' procedure: It was from reference gene primer amplification that nucleated cell counts were estimated. The data were produced by immunoSEQ multiplex PCR, yet TCRdb's version contains in-frame clones alone and is incomplete. From that table come the V and J calls and clone size; the DNA was used to work out D and trimming. The sample yields over 110,000 clones, 79% seen once. The CDR3 sequence is 16 residues long. V was pared by 0 bases and J by 9 bases, with 16 bases between. The germline CDR1 and CDR2 sequences are SGHRS and YFSETQ. This chain connects TRBV5-1 to TRBJ1-6; D ambiguous. Specimen: peripheral blood. The TCR originated in a man in his sixties with acute or convalescent COVID-19. CDR3 nucleotides: TGCGCCAGCAGCTTGGATACTCGCCGGGATCGTTCACCCCTCCACTTT. It codes for CASSLDTRRDRSPLHF.